Sequencing of this T cell receptor (beta chain) was carried out in a study of T cell responses to AZD1222 COVID-19 vaccine. Turning to the study itself: Combined were second doses at about 4 or about 12 weeks. Study-level results: Most donors were white British and more were female, and clonal diversity was possibly underestimated. Spike-wide coverage was observed for vaccine-associated CD4 TCRs, with dominant responses at 160-218 and 743-854.

Remarks on this clone: As yet, its antigen is unknown.

Some clones are missing from TCRdb's copy, which holds only in-frame ones; the method was immunoSEQ multiplex PCR. The data contain fewer than 200,000 clones, 88% of them seen just once; the ten biggest clones take up approximately 0.49%. The origin of this receptor is an adult in good health. Here the sequenced sample was peripheral blood, taken on day 0 of AZD1222 vaccination.

The CDR3 is CASRTSGSSYNEQFF. The CDR3 DNA reads as TGTGCCAGCCGCACTAGCGGGAGCTCCTACAATGAGCAGTTCTTC. The genes are TRBV27 and TRBJ2-1, with 11 bases aligning to TRBD2. Germline trimming cut 8 bases from V and 0 bases from J; bases unmatched to any gene: 3. Looked up from germline, CDR1 is MNHEY and CDR2 is SMNVEV (reference sequence). The CDR3 covers 15 residues.